This TCR beta chain was documented in a study of neurological immune-mediated disorders. This clonotype was seen at least ten times. TCRdb itself ran the 5' RACE reads through MiXCR, one entry per CDR3 protein. There are tens of thousands of distinct CDR3 sequences in the sample; 4% to 6% occur only once, and about 7.4% lies in the top ten. With 4 bases removed from V and 4 bases from J, the gap between germline ends came to 19 bases. Germline CDR1 is LGHDT and CDR2 is YNNKEL (reference sequence). The CDR3 extends over 16 amino acids. The gene calls are TRBV3-1 and TRBJ1-1; a possible D gene is TRBD1 (6 bases). This TCR was sampled from a man aged 18 to 30 with multiple sclerosis. The sample comprised PBMCs. The CDR3 here is CASSPYRDVGATEAFF. The CDR3 nucleotides read TGTGCCAGCAGCCCCTACAGGGATGTCGGGGCCACTGAAGCTTTCTTT.